This entry describes one TCR beta chain. As originally analysed: The authors estimated nucleated cell counts from reference gene primer amplification. Sequencing was performed with immunoSEQ multiplex PCR; in TCRdb, only in-frame clones are kept and a portion is missing. That table supplies the V and J calls and clone size; D and trimming were determined from the DNA. The sample yields a few hundred thousand clones, around 89% seen once. In terms of age and location, participants ranged from roughly 18 to 90 years and lived in roughly 22 US areas. Participant reports of clinical history set cohort assignment. This record comes from a study of blood T cell repertoires in COVID-19. Study context: The cDNA or gDNA used as material had been derived from T cells, B-cell-depleted T cells, or PBMCs.

This TCR was recovered from a young woman who had recovered from COVID-19. Sequencing was performed on PBMCs or T cells enriched from blood (not recorded which).

The CDR3 is CASSTGQGVTEAFF. The CDR3 region has the DNA TGTGCCAGTAGTACGGGACAGGGGGTAACCGAAGCTTTCTTT. The chain is built from TRBV19 and TRBJ1-1; 11 bases are a match to TRBD1. Trimming at V came to 4 bases and at J to 8 bases, leaving 6 bases not matched to a gene. Per the germline V gene, CDR1 is LNHDA and CDR2 is SQIVND (reference sequence). The CDR3 consists of 14 residues.